This T cell receptor beta chain was sequenced in a study of response to subunit inactivated influenza vaccine. Findings of the study overall: Few additional T cells are recruited per seasonal influenza vaccination, authors suggested.

Concerning this clonotype itself: Its antigen is as yet unknown.

With V trimmed by 1 base and J by 10 bases, 6 bases remained unmatched. This CDR3 has 15 amino acids. Germline CDR1 is SEHNR and CDR2 is FQNEAQ (reference sequence). TCRdb reprocessed the RT-PCR reads via MiXCR and lists one record per CDR3 protein. The data contain around 850,000 distinct CDR3 sequences, less than 20% of them singletons. This chain joins TRBV7-9 and TRBJ2-1; 11 bases are a match to TRBD2. The specimen was PBMCs from blood, collected more than 4 days after vaccination. The TCR was taken from a man in his forties or fifties who received an inactivated influenza vaccine. The chain's CDR3 is CASSLGGLAVGEQFF. CDR3 nucleotides: TGTGCCAGCAGCTTAGGGGGACTAGCGGTGGGAGAGCAGTTCTTC.